This TCR beta chain appears in the sequencing data of a study of blood T cell repertoires in COVID-19. About the study: Samples came from the United States, Italy and Spain, spanning acute and convalescent COVID-19. The analysed material was cDNA or gDNA that came from T cells, B-cell-depleted T cells, or PBMCs.

CDR3 length: 17 amino acids. J lost 9 bases, V lost 5 bases, and 14 bases had no gene match. The V gene's germline CDR1 is SGHVS and CDR2 FNYEAQ. In the original processing: Amplification of reference gene primers was used by the study to estimate nucleated cell counts. Clones were read by immunoSEQ multiplex PCR, and TCRdb kept only the in-frame ones, dropping some. Clone size and the V and J calls come from that table; the DNA yielded D and trimming. The sample contains tens of thousands of clones, about 70% of which appear only once. This sequence originates from a man older than 75 with acute or convalescent COVID-19. Source material: peripheral blood. The chain combines TRBV7-6 with TRBJ2-2; the match to TRBD2 covers 11 bases. CDR3 sequence reads: CASSPSRGLAASRELFF. The DNA for the CDR3 is TGTGCCAGCAGCCCTTCGAGGGGACTAGCGGCCTCGCGGGAGCTGTTTTTT.